This T cell receptor beta chain was identified in a study of cytomegalovirus exposure and HLA in healthy donors. Study details: The Caucasian-associated ancestry cluster held around 81% of some 420 genotyped donors.

The CDR3 runs 16 residues. V trimming: 2 bases; J trimming: 2 bases; junction bases outside the gene matches: 4. CDR1 ENHRY and CDR2 SYGVKD come from the germline V gene. The primer mix had 60 Vbeta and 13 Jbeta primers. Method: immunoSEQ multiplex PCR; TCRdb's copy keeps in-frame clones and lacks some. The table has approximately 82,000 clones, less than 65% seen once. With respect to this clone: The antigen is undetermined.

Notes on the study in general: An observed cluster of highly shared sequence variants was recorded as a likely sequencing artifact.

The clonotype originates from a woman in her 30s in good health and CMV-seropositive. Sequencing was done on a sample of PBMCs. The gene calls are TRBV10-3 and TRBJ2-3, with 10 nucleotides matching TRBD2. This CDR3 is CAISEQSGGATDTQYF. DNA of the CDR3: TGTGCCATCAGTGAGCAAAGCGGGGGGGCCACAGATACGCAGTATTTT.